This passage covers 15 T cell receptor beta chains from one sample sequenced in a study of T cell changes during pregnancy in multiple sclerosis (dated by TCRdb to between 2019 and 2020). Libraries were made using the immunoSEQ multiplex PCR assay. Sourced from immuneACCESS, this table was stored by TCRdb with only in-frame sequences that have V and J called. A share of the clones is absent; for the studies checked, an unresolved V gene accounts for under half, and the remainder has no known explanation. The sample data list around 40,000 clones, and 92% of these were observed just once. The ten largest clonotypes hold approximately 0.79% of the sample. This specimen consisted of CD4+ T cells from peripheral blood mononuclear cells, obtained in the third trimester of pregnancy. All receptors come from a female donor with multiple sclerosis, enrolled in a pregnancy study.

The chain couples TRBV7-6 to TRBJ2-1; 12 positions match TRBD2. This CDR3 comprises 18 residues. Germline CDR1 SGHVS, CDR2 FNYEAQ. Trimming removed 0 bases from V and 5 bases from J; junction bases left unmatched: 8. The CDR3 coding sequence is TGTGCCAGCAGCTTAGCGCCTAGCGGGAGGGTAGGCCACAATGAGCAGTTCTTC. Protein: CASSLAPSGRVGHNEQFF.

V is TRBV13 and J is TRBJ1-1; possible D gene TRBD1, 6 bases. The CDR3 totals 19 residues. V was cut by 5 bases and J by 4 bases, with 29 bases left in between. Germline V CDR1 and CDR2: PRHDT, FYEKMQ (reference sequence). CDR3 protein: CASSPLSQGIPVLGTEAFF. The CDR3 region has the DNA TGTGCCAGCAGCCCCCTTAGTCAGGGGATCCCCGTTTTGGGCACTGAAGCTTTCTTT.

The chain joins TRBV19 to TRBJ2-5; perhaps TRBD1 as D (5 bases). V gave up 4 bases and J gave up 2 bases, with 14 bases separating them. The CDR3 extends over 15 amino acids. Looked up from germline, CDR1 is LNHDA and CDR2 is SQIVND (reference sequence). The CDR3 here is CASSTPTEAQETQYF. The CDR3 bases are TGTGCCAGTAGTACGCCGACAGAAGCGCAAGAGACCCAGTACTTC.

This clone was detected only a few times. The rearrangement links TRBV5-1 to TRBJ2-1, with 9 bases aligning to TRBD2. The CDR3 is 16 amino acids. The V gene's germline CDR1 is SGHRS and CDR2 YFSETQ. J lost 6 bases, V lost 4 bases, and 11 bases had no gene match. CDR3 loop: CASSPLAGARVNEQFF. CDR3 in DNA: TGCGCCAGCAGCCCCTTAGCGGGAGCCCGGGTCAATGAGCAGTTCTTC.

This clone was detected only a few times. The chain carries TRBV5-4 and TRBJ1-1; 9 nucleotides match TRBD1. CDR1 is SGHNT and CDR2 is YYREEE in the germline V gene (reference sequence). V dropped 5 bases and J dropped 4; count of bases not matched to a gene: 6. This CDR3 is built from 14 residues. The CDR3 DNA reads TGTGCCAGCAGAGCGGACAGGGGTATCACTGAAGCTTTCTTT. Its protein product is CASRADRGITEAFF. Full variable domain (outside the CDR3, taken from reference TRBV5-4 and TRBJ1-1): ETGVTQSPTHLIKTRGQQVTLRCSSQSGHNTVSWYQQALGQGPQFIFQYYREEENGRGNFPPRFSGLQFPNYSSELNVNALELDDSALYLCASRADRGITEAFFGQGTRLTVV.

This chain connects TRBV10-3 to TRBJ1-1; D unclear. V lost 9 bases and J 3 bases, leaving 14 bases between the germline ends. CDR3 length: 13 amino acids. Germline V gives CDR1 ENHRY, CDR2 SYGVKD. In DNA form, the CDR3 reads TGTGCCATTTCCTCAAACGGGGACACTGAAGCTTTCTTT. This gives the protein CAISSNGDTEAFF.

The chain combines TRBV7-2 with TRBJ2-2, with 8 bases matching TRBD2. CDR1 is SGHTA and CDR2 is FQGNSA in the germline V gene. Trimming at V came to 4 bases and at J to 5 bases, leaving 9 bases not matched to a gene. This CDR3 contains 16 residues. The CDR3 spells CASSYYGLARTGELFF. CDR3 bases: TGTGCCAGCAGCTACTACGGACTAGCACGTACCGGGGAGCTGTTTTTT.

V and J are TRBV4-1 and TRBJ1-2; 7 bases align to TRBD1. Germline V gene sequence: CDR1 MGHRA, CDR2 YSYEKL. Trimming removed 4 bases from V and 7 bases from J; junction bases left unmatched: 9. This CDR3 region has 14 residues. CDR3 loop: CASSLNRGQGGYTF. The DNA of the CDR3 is TGCGCCAGCAGCCTTAATAGGGGGCAGGGTGGCTACACCTTC.

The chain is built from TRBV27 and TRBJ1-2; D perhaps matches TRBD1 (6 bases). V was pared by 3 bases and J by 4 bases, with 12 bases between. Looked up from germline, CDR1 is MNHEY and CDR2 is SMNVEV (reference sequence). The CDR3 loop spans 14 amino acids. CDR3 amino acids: CASSFSGGRYGYTF. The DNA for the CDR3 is TGTGCCAGCAGTTTCTCGGGGGGCCGCTATGGCTACACCTTC.

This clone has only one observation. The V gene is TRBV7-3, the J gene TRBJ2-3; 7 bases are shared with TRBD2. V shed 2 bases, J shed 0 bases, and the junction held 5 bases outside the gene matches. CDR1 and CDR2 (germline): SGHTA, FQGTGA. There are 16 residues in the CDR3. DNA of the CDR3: TGTGCCAGCAGCTTATGGGGTAGCGGGAGCACAGATACGCAGTATTTT. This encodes CASSLWGSGSTDTQYF.

DNA for the CDR3: TGTGCCAGCAGCTTGACGACAGGGCGCGGAAACACCATATATTTT. Translating gives CASSLTTGRGNTIYF. The chain links TRBV5-4 to TRBJ1-3, with 7 bases fitting TRBD1. Losses at the gene ends were 1 base for V and 4 bases for J; bases not matched to a gene: 5. CDR1 SGHNT and CDR2 YYREEE come from the germline V gene (reference sequence). The CDR3 has 15 residues.

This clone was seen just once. DNA for the CDR3: TGCGCCAGCAGCGGTGACAGATCCAACACAGATACGCAGTATTTT. Translated, it gives CASSGDRSNTDTQYF. The J gene is TRBJ2-3, the V gene TRBV5-1; tentatively, D is TRBD1 (5 bases). V was cut by 4 bases and J by 2 bases, with 14 bases left in between. The germline V gene has CDR1 SGHRS and CDR2 YFSETQ. The CDR3 loop spans 15 amino acids. Variable domain in full (rest from reference TRBV5-1 and TRBJ2-3): KAGVTQTPRYLIKTRGQQVTLSCSPISGHRSVSWYQQTPGQGLQFLFEYFSETQRNKGNFPGRFSGRQFSNSRSEMNVSTLELGDSALYLCASSGDRSNTDTQYFGPGTRLTVL.

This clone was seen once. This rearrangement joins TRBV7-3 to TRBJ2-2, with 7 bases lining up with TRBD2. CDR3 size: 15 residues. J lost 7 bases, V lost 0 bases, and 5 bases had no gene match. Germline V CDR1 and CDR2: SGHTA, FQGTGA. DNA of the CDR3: TGTGCCAGCAGCTTAACCGCGAGCGGGAACGGGGAGCTGTTTTTT. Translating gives CASSLTASGNGELFF. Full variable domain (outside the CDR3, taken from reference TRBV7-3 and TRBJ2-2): GAGVSQTPSNKVTEKGKYVELRCDPISGHTALYWYRQSLGQGPEFLIYFQGTGAADDSGLPNDRFFAVRPEGSVSTLKIQRTERGDSAVYLCASSLTASGNGELFFGEGSRLTVL.

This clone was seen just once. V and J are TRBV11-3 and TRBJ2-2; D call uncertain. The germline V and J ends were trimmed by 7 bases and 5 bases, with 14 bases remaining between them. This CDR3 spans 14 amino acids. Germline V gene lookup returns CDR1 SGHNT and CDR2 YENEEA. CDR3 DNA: TGTGCCAGCACCCCTTCCCGTACAACCGGGGAGCTGTTTTTT. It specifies CASTPSRTTGELFF.

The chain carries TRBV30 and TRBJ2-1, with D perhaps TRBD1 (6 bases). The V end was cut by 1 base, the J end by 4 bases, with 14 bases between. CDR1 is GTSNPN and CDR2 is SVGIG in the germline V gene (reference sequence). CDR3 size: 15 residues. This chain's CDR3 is CAWSALRDNYNEQFF. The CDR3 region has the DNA TGTGCCTGGAGTGCCCTCCGGGACAATTACAATGAGCAGTTCTTC.